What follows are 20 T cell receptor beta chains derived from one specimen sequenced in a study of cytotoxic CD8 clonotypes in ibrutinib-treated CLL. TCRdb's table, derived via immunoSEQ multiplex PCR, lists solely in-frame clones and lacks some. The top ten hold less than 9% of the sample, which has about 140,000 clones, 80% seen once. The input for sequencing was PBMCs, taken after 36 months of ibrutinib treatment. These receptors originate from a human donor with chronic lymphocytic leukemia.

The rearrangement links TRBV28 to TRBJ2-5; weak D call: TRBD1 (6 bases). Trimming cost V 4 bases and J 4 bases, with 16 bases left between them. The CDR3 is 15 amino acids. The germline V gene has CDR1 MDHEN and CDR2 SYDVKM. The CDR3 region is CASSSPPTGGETQYF. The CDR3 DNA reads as TGTGCCAGCAGTTCCCCTCCGACAGGCGGAGAGACCCAGTACTTC.

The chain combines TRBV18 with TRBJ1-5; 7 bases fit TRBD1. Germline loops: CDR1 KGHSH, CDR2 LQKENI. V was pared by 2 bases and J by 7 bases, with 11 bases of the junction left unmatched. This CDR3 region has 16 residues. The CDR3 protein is CASSPNQQGGEQPQHF. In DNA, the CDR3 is TGTGCCAGCTCACCAAATCAGCAGGGGGGGGAGCAGCCCCAGCATTTT.

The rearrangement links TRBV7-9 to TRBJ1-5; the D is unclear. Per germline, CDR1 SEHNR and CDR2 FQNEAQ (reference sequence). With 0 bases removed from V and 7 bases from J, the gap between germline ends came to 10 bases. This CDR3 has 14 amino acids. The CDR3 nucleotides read TGTGCCAGCAGCTTAGCTGGGGAAGGACAGCCCCAGCATTTT. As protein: CASSLAGEGQPQHF.

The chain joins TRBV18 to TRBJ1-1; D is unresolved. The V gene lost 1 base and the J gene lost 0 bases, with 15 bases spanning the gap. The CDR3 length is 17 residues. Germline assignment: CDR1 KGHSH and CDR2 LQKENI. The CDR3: CASSPRITKSMNTEAFF. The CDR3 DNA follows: TGTGCCAGCTCACCACGGATAACTAAATCGATGAACACTGAAGCTTTCTTT.

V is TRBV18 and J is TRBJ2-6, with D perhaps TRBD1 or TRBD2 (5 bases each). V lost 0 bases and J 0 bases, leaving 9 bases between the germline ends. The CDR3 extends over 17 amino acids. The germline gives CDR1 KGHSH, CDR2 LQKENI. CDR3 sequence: CASSPPVGTSGANVLTF. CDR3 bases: TGTGCCAGCTCACCACCGGTTGGGACCTCTGGGGCCAACGTCCTGACTTTC.

CDR3: CASSLSSLGYGYTF. The DNA of the CDR3 is TGTGCCAGCAGTTTATCGAGTCTAGGGTATGGCTACACCTTC. The rearrangement uses TRBV27 and TRBJ1-2; D gene unclear. This CDR3 spans 14 amino acids. V was clipped by 0 bases and J by 5 bases, with 10 bases between them. CDR1 and CDR2 (germline): MNHEY, SMNVEV (reference sequence).

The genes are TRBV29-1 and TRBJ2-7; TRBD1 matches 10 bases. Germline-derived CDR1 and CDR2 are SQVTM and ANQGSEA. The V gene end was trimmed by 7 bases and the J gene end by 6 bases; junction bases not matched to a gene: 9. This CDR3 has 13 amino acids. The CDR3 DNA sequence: TGCAGCGCGACAGGGGGCAAGATGGGCGAGCAGTACTTC. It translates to CSATGGKMGEQYF.

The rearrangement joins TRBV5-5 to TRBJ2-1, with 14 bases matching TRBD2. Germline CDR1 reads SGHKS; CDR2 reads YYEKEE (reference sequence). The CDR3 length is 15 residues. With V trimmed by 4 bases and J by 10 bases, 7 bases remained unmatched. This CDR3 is CASSQGLAGVGEQFF. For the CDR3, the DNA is TGTGCCAGCAGCCAGGGACTAGCGGGAGTTGGCGAGCAGTTCTTC. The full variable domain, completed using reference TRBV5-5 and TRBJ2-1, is DAGVTQSPTHLIKTRGQQVTLRCSPISGHKSVSWYQQVLGQGPQFIFQYYEKEERGRGNFPDRFSARQFPNYSSELNVNALLLGDSALYLCASSQGLAGVGEQFFGPGTRLTVL.

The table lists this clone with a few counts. This CDR3 is CASSISRPPYNEQFF. CDR3 coding DNA: TGCGCCAGCAGCATATCTAGGCCGCCGTACAATGAGCAGTTCTTC. The chain combines TRBV5-1 with TRBJ2-1; D uncertain. The length of the CDR3 is 15 residues. Germline values: CDR1 SGHRS, CDR2 YFSETQ. V lost 4 bases, J lost 4 bases, and 15 bases lay in between.

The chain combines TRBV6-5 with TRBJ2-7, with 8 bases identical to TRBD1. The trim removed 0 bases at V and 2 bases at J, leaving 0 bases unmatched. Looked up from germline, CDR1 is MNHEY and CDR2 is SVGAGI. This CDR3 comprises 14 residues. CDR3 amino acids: CASSYSTGAYEQYF. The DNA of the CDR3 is TGTGCCAGCAGTTACTCGACAGGGGCCTACGAGCAGTACTTC.

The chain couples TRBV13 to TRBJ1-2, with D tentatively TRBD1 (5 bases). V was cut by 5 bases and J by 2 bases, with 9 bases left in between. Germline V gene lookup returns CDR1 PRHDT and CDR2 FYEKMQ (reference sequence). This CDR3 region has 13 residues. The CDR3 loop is CASSQNRNYGYTF. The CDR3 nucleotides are TGTGCCAGCAGCCAAAACAGGAACTATGGCTACACCTTC.

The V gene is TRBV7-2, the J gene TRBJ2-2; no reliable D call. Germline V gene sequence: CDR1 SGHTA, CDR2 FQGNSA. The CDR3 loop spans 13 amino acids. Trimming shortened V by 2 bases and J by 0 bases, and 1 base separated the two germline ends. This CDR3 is CASSLTNTGELFF. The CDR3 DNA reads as TGTGCCAGCAGCTTAACGAACACCGGGGAGCTGTTTTTT.

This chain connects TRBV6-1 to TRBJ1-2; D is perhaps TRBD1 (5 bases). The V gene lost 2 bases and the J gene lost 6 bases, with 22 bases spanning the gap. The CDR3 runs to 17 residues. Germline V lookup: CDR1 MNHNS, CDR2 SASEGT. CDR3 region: CASSETTVGELWNGYTF. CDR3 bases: TGTGCCAGCAGTGAAACGACTGTAGGGGAGCTATGGAATGGCTACACCTTC.

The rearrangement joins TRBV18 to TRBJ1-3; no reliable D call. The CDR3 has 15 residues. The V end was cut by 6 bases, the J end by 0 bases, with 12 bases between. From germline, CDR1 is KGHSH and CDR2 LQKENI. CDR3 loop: CASSPEFHSGNTIYF. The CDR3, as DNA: TGTGCCAGCTCGCCGGAGTTTCACTCTGGAAACACCATATATTTT. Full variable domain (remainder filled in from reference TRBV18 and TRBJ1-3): NAGVMQNPRHLVRRRGQEARLRCSPMKGHSHVYWYRQLPEEGLKFMVYLQKENIIDESGMPKERFSAEFPKEGPSILRIQQVVRGDSAAYFCASSPEFHSGNTIYFGEGSWLTVV.

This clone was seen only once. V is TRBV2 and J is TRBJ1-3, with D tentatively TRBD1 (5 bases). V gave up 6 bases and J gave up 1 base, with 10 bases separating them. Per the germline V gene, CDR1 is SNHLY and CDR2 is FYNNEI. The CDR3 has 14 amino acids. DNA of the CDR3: TGTGCCAGCAGAAGAGACAGTTCTGGAAACACCATATATTTT. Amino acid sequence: CASRRDSSGNTIYF.

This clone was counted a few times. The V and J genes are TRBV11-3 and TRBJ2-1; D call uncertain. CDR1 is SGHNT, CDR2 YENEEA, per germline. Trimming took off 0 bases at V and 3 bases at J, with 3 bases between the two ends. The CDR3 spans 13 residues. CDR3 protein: CASSLDFYNEQFF. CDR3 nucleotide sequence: TGTGCCAGCAGCTTAGATTTCTACAATGAGCAGTTCTTC. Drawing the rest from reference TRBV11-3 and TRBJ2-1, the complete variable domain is EAGVVQSPRYKIIEKKQPVAFWCNPISGHNTLYWYLQNLGQGPELLIRYENEEAVDDSQLPKDRFSAERLKGVDSTLKIQPAELGDSAVYLCASSLDFYNEQFFGPGTRLTVL.

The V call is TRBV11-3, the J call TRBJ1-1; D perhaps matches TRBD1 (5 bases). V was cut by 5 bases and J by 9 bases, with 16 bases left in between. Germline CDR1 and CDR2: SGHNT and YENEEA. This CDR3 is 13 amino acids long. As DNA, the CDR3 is TGTGCCAGCAGCCCGGGACTGGGGGTGAAAGCTTTCTTT. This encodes CASSPGLGVKAFF.

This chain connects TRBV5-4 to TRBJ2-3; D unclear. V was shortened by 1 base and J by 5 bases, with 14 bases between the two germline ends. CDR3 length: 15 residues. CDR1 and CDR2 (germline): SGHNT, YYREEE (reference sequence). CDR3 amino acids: CASSLKAIRVDTQYF. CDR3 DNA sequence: TGTGCCAGCAGCTTGAAGGCAATTAGGGTAGATACGCAGTATTTT.

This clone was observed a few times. Here the CDR3 reads CASSVGGGLANYGYTF. The CDR3 region has the DNA TGTGCCAGCAGCGTAGGGGGCGGACTTGCTAACTATGGCTACACCTTC. The J gene is TRBJ1-2, the V gene TRBV5-6, with 7 bases lining up with TRBD1. V was clipped by 4 bases and J by 0 bases; unmatched bases: 9. The CDR3 runs to 16 residues. Germline V CDR1 and CDR2: SGHDT, YYEEEE.

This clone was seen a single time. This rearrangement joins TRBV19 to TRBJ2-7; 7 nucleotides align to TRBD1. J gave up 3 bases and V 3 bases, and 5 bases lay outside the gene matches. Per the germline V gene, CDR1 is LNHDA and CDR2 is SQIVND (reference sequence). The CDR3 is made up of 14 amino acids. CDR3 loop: CASSIGDSYYEQYF. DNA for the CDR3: TGTGCCAGTAGTATCGGGGACAGCTACTACGAGCAGTACTTC.